What follows is one T cell receptor beta chain and its context. Other DNA sequences of this sample code for an identical CDR3. Sequencing used immunoSEQ multiplex PCR; TCRdb keeps in-frame clones, though not all of them. The data show around 700,000 clones, 75% to 90% seen once. The data stem from a study of blood T cell repertoires in COVID-19. Overall study: Both acute and convalescent COVID-19 samples were obtained from the United States, Italy and Spain. From T cells, B-cell-depleted T cells, or PBMCs came the material, which was cDNA or gDNA.

The CDR3 runs 15 residues. V trimming: 4 bases; J trimming: 0 bases; junction bases outside the gene matches: 5. CDR1 is SGDLS and CDR2 is YYNGEE in the germline V gene. This clonotype originated in a woman aged 18-29 years with acute or convalescent COVID-19. The sequenced sample consisted of peripheral blood. V gene TRBV9 combines with J gene TRBJ1-1, with 8 bases matching TRBD1. CDR3 DNA: TGTGCCAGCAGCCCCGGGACAGGCATGAACACTGAAGCTTTCTTT. Its protein product is CASSPGTGMNTEAFF.